Below are 27 T cell receptor beta chains sequenced from a single sample in a study of T-cell reconstitution after alpha-beta-depleted transplantation in children. During its preparation, the TCRbeta library received unique molecular identifiers. TCRdb re-analysed the PCR reads in MiXCR, keeping a single row per CDR3 protein. The repertoire consists of about 440,000 distinct CDR3 sequences, with about 45% occurring once and the leading ten covering under 35%. The material sequenced was PBMCs, taken before TCRalphabeta/CD19-depleted stem cell transplant. The receptors were gathered from a girl aged 2 to 9 with aplastic anemia, due to receive a stem cell transplant.

Many counts were recorded for this clonotype. The rearrangement uses TRBV6-5 and TRBJ1-2; D is unclear. The V gene's germline CDR1 is MNHEY and CDR2 SVGAGI. V lost 2 bases and J lost 3, with 10 bases in between. CDR3 length equals 14 residues. CDR3 amino acids: CASSYRGGDYGYTF. The CDR3 nucleotides are TGTGCCAGCAGTTACCGCGGCGGGGACTATGGCTACACCTTC.

The V and J genes are TRBV6-1 and TRBJ2-4; perhaps TRBD2 as D (5 bases). With 8 bases removed from V and 1 base from J, the gap between germline ends came to 12 bases. Germline V lookup: CDR1 MNHNS, CDR2 SASEGT. The CDR3 runs 14 residues. CDR3 in amino acids: CASLPWEAKNIQYF. DNA for the CDR3: TGTGCCAGCTTGCCATGGGAGGCCAAAAACATTCAGTACTTC.

V is TRBV6-1 and J is TRBJ2-1; D may be TRBD1 or TRBD2 (6 bases each). The length of the CDR3 is 17 residues. Per germline, CDR1 MNHNS and CDR2 SASEGT. Trimming removed 6 bases at V and 5 bases at J, with 23 bases between. CDR3 DNA: TGTGCCAGCAGAGGAGGGGTTGGGTCCGGGACAAACAATGAGCAGTTCTTC. This sequence encodes CASRGGVGSGTNNEQFF.

The sample holds many counts of this clonotype. The chain combines TRBV5-1 with TRBJ2-1; 7 nucleotides align to TRBD1. Germline V CDR1 and CDR2: SGHRS, YFSETQ. With 1 base clipped from V and 5 bases from J, the junction kept 6 bases outside the gene matches. The CDR3 loop spans 15 amino acids. The CDR3 reads CASSLIPGGDNEQFF. CDR3 in DNA: TGCGCCAGCAGCTTGATTCCAGGGGGTGACAATGAGCAGTTCTTC. The whole variable domain, filled in from reference TRBV5-1 and TRBJ2-1, reads KAGVTQTPRYLIKTRGQQVTLSCSPISGHRSVSWYQQTPGQGLQFLFEYFSETQRNKGNFPGRFSGRQFSNSRSEMNVSTLELGDSALYLCASSLIPGGDNEQFFGPGTRLTVL.

The chain uses TRBV5-1 and TRBJ2-7; D not resolved. In germline, CDR1 is SGHRS, CDR2 YFSETQ. This CDR3 is 15 amino acids long. Trimming took off 4 bases at V and 4 bases at J, with 18 bases between the two ends. The DNA for the CDR3 is TGCGCCAGCAGCCAATCAGGCCTGCCTAAGTACGAGCAGTACTTC. It is translated as CASSQSGLPKYEQYF. Combining the CDR3 with reference TRBV5-1 and TRBJ2-7 gives the whole variable domain KAGVTQTPRYLIKTRGQQVTLSCSPISGHRSVSWYQQTPGQGLQFLFEYFSETQRNKGNFPGRFSGRQFSNSRSEMNVSTLELGDSALYLCASSQSGLPKYEQYFGPGTRLTVT.

V and J are TRBV7-8 and TRBJ2-7; no definite D call. CDR1 is SGHVS, CDR2 FQNEAQ, per germline. The CDR3 is 14 residues long. V was shortened by 4 bases and J by 0 bases, with 10 bases between the two germline ends. This CDR3 reads CASSSGESSYEQYF. The CDR3 nucleotides read TGTGCCAGCAGCTCCGGTGAGAGCTCCTACGAGCAGTACTTC. Variable domain in full (rest from reference TRBV7-8 and TRBJ2-7): GAGVSQSPRYKVAKRGQDVALRCDPISGHVSLFWYQQALGQGPEFLTYFQNEAQLDKSGLPSDRFFAERPEGSVSTLKIQRTQQEDSAVYLCASSSGESSYEQYFGPGTRLTVT.

This clonotype was seen at least ten times. This rearrangement joins TRBV12-3 or TRBV12-4 to TRBJ2-1, with D uncertain. There are 14 residues in the CDR3. Trimming took off 3 bases at V and 5 bases at J, with 11 bases between the two ends. CDR3 nucleotide sequence: TGTGCCAGCAGTTTGGGTCAGGTAAACAATGAGCAGTTCTTC. Translated: CASSLGQVNNEQFF.

This clonotype was detected once. The chain couples TRBV5-1 to TRBJ2-7, with D maybe TRBD1 (5 bases). The CDR3 length is 15 residues. Trimming shortened V by 0 bases and J by 3 bases, and 13 bases separated the two germline ends. Germline CDR1 SGHRS, CDR2 YFSETQ. The CDR3 sequence is CASSLGGRSYYEQYF. CDR3 bases: TGCGCCAGCAGCTTGGGGGGCAGGTCCTACTACGAGCAGTACTTC.

This clonotype has a count of ten or more. V is TRBV3-1 and J is TRBJ1-2; no firm D call. The germline V and J ends were trimmed by 4 bases and 4 bases, with 13 bases remaining between them. From germline, CDR1 is LGHDT and CDR2 YNNKEL (reference sequence). The CDR3 extends over 14 amino acids. The CDR3 DNA reads as TGTGCCAGCAGCCCCCAGTCTCTGGGCTATGGCTACACCTTC. This codes for CASSPQSLGYGYTF.

This clonotype was counted a few times. The chain joins TRBV20-1 to TRBJ2-7; D not resolved. Germline V gives CDR1 DFQATT, CDR2 SNEGSKA (reference sequence). There are 11 residues in the CDR3. The V end was cut by 3 bases, the J end by 7 bases, with 10 bases between. The CDR3 protein is CSARDMWEQYF. The CDR3 coding sequence is TGCAGTGCTAGGGATATGTGGGAGCAGTACTTC.

This clonotype has a single count. The V gene is TRBV5-1, the J gene TRBJ2-3, with 8 positions matching TRBD2. The J segment lost 5 bases and the V segment lost 3 bases, leaving 5 bases of the junction unmatched. Germline lookup yields CDR1 SGHRS and CDR2 YFSETQ. There are 14 residues in the CDR3. The CDR3 spells CASSSGTSGDTQYF. The CDR3 coding sequence is TGCGCCAGCAGCTCCGGGACTAGTGGAGATACGCAGTATTTT.

This clonotype was seen many times. The genes are TRBV10-3 and TRBJ1-2, with D hard to call. The CDR3 covers 15 residues. Trimming took off 3 bases at V and 2 bases at J, with 13 bases between the two ends. Per germline, CDR1 ENHRY and CDR2 SYGVKD. CDR3 loop: CAISDSIGPNYGYTF. The CDR3 DNA follows: TGTGCCATCAGTGATTCGATTGGCCCGAACTATGGCTACACCTTC.

This clonotype showed up many times. The chain is built from TRBV29-1 and TRBJ1-2, with 7 positions matching TRBD1. The CDR3 has 16 residues. Per the germline V gene, CDR1 is SQVTM and CDR2 is ANQGSEA. V lost 5 bases and J lost 8; bases outside the gene matches: 20. The CDR3 spells CSVFAPGTEGFLGYTF. The CDR3 DNA follows: TGCAGCGTTTTCGCACCCGGGACAGAGGGTTTCTTGGGCTACACCTTC.

The J gene is TRBJ2-7, the V gene TRBV4-1; 14 positions agree with TRBD2. The CDR3 is made up of 18 amino acids. V trimming: 1 base; J trimming: 4 bases; junction bases outside the gene matches: 9. Germline-derived CDR1 and CDR2 are MGHRA and YSYEKL. The CDR3 nucleotides are TGCGCCAGCAGCCAAGGACCCCCGGGACTAGCGGGAGTATACGAGCAGTACTTC. Translation: CASSQGPPGLAGVYEQYF.

The chain couples TRBV7-2 to TRBJ2-7, with D perhaps TRBD2 (5 bases). Germline V lookup: CDR1 SGHTA, CDR2 FQGNSA. The V gene lost 5 bases and the J gene lost 2 bases, with 13 bases spanning the gap. The CDR3 covers 14 residues. In DNA form, the CDR3 reads TGTGCCAGCAGCCAGCGGACGGACCCCTACGAGCAGTACTTC. This encodes CASSQRTDPYEQYF.

This clonotype has more than one count but fewer than ten. The chain uses TRBV2 and TRBJ1-1, with D possibly matching TRBD1 (5 bases). The CDR3 covers 14 residues. The germline V gene has CDR1 SNHLY and CDR2 FYNNEI. V lost 5 bases and J 5 bases, leaving 15 bases between the germline ends. The CDR3 is CASSYGGQGTEAFF. CDR3 in DNA: TGTGCCAGCAGTTACGGGGGTCAAGGGACTGAAGCTTTCTTT.

This clonotype was observed a few times. This sequence joins TRBV20-1 and TRBJ2-3, with TRBD2 identical over 9 bases. The V gene end was trimmed by 5 bases and the J gene end by 5 bases; junction bases not matched to a gene: 11. From germline, CDR1 is DFQATT and CDR2 SNEGSKA (reference sequence). The CDR3 spans 15 residues. CDR3 sequence: CSALWREGQGDTQYF. In nucleotides, the CDR3 is TGCAGTGCTCTCTGGCGGGAGGGCCAGGGAGATACGCAGTATTTT.

The chain links TRBV5-1 to TRBJ2-7; no clear D. V was shortened by 5 bases and J by 3 bases, with 6 bases between the two germline ends. CDR3 length equals 11 residues. Per the germline V gene, CDR1 is SGHRS and CDR2 is YFSETQ. In nucleotides, the CDR3 is TGCGCCAGCAGAGACGGCTACGAGCAGTACTTC. Protein: CASRDGYEQYF. Combining the CDR3 with reference TRBV5-1 and TRBJ2-7 gives the whole variable domain KAGVTQTPRYLIKTRGQQVTLSCSPISGHRSVSWYQQTPGQGLQFLFEYFSETQRNKGNFPGRFSGRQFSNSRSEMNVSTLELGDSALYLCASRDGYEQYFGPGTRLTVT.

V and J are TRBV6-1 and TRBJ1-1, with 7 bases aligning to TRBD1. The trim removed 5 bases at V and 6 bases at J, leaving 9 bases unmatched. The germline V gene encodes CDR1 MNHNS and CDR2 SASEGT. CDR3 length: 14 residues. The CDR3 sequence: CASSNTGTAPEAFF. The CDR3 coding sequence is TGTGCCAGCAGTAATACAGGGACAGCGCCTGAAGCTTTCTTT.

This clonotype was counted ten times or more. The chain is built from TRBV10-3 and TRBJ2-5; unclear D gene. The CDR3 is made up of 13 amino acids. Germline V lookup: CDR1 ENHRY, CDR2 SYGVKD. Trimming took off 0 bases at V and 5 bases at J, with 7 bases between the two ends. The CDR3 DNA is TGTGCCATCAGTGAGTCTGCTAGGGAGACCCAGTACTTC. Its protein product is CAISESARETQYF.

This chain uses TRBV20-1 with TRBJ2-3; TRBD2 matches at 9 bases. There are 15 residues in the CDR3. Germline V gene lookup returns CDR1 DFQATT and CDR2 SNEGSKA (reference sequence). J gave up 6 bases and V 0 bases, and 7 bases lay outside the gene matches. The CDR3 spells CSARDAGGPTDTQYF. CDR3 DNA: TGCAGTGCTAGAGATGCGGGAGGGCCTACGGATACGCAGTATTTT.

This clonotype was picked up a small number of times. This chain connects TRBV5-1 to TRBJ1-1; D gene uncertain. With 4 bases removed from V and 2 bases from J, the gap between germline ends came to 9 bases. This CDR3 contains 13 residues. Germline CDR1 SGHRS, CDR2 YFSETQ. As DNA, the CDR3 is TGCGCCAGCAGCCTATACATAAACACTGAAGCTTTCTTT. It yields the protein CASSLYINTEAFF.

This sequence joins TRBV7-2 and TRBJ1-2, with 7 bases fitting TRBD1. The CDR3 is 13 residues long. J lost 4 bases, V lost 5 bases, and 4 bases had no gene match. Germline V CDR1 and CDR2: SGHTA, FQGNSA. In DNA form, the CDR3 reads TGTGCCAGCAGCCAACAGGGGCCCTATGGCTACACCTTC. Protein product: CASSQQGPYGYTF.

This clonotype has ten or more counts. The chain employs TRBV7-2 and TRBJ2-1, with 7 bases that match TRBD2. Losses at the gene ends were 1 base for V and 3 bases for J; bases not matched to a gene: 3. This CDR3 region has 15 residues. The germline V gene encodes CDR1 SGHTA and CDR2 FQGNSA. The CDR3 region is CASSLVTSDYNEQFF. In DNA, the CDR3 is TGTGCCAGCAGCTTAGTTACTAGCGACTACAATGAGCAGTTCTTC.

This sequence joins TRBV28 and TRBJ2-7; D might be TRBD1 or TRBD2, each matching 6 bases. The CDR3 length is 14 residues. V lost 6 bases to trimming and J lost 0 bases, with 12 bases between them. Germline V gives CDR1 MDHEN, CDR2 SYDVKM. CDR3 amino acids: CASRRQDYSYEQYF. The CDR3 coding sequence is TGTGCCAGCAGGAGACAGGACTACTCCTACGAGCAGTACTTC.

The gene calls are TRBV20-1 and TRBJ1-1; D ambiguous. Per germline, CDR1 DFQATT and CDR2 SNEGSKA (reference sequence). V was cut by 2 bases and J by 3 bases, with 10 bases left in between. This CDR3 spans 13 amino acids. Here the CDR3 DNA reads TGCAGTGCTAGACGGGATTTGGACACTGAAGCTTTCTTT. Encoded protein: CSARRDLDTEAFF.

This clonotype was counted between two and nine times. This chain joins TRBV7-3 and TRBJ2-3; 7 nucleotides align to TRBD2. Germline CDR1 is SGHTA and CDR2 is FQGTGA. V shed 5 bases, J shed 0 bases, and the junction held 5 bases outside the gene matches. The length of the CDR3 is 15 residues. The CDR3 is CASSGGVASTDTQYF. CDR3 nucleotide sequence: TGTGCCAGCAGCGGGGGGGTGGCTAGCACAGATACGCAGTATTTT.